This entry describes one T cell receptor (beta chain). What it binds is unknown. The table came from immunoSEQ multiplex PCR; TCRdb's copy has only in-frame clones and leaves some out. The data contain 150,000 to 200,000 clones, around 92% of them seen just once; the ten biggest clones take up approximately 1.1%. There are 18 residues in the CDR3. Trimming took off 0 bases at V and 6 bases at J, with 18 bases between the two ends. Germline lookup yields CDR1 SGHVS and CDR2 FQNEAQ. This sample was included in a study of T cell responses to AZD1222 COVID-19 vaccine. Findings and limits, study-wide: Just a handful of AZD1222 recipients were seropositive at baseline.

The chain has TRBV7-8 and TRBJ1-6; a possible D gene is TRBD1 (6 bases). The sample consisted of peripheral blood, taken 28 days after the second AZD1222 dose. The origin of this receptor is an adult who received the AZD1222 COVID-19 vaccine. CDR3 loop: CASSLARFPGQSNSPLHF. The CDR3 DNA reads TGTGCCAGCAGCTTAGCGCGATTTCCGGGACAAAGTAATTCACCCCTCCACTTT.